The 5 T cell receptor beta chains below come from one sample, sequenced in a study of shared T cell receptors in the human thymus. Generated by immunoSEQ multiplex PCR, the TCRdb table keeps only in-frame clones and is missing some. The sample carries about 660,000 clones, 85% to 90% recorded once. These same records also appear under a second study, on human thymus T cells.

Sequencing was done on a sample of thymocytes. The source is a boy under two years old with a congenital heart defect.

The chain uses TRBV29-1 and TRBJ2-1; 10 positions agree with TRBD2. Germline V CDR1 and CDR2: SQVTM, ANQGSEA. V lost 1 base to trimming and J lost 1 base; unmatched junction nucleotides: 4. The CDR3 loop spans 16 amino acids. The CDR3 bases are TGCAGCGTTGAAGCGACTAGCGGGTATTCCTACAATGAGCAGTTCTTC. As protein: CSVEATSGYSYNEQFF.

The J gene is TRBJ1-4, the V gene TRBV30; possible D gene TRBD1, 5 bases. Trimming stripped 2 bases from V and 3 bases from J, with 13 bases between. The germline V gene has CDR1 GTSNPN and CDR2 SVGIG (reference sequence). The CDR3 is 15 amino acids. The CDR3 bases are TGTGCCTGGAGTCAGGGCGCCTTTGCTAATGAAAAACTGTTTTTT. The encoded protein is CAWSQGAFANEKLFF.

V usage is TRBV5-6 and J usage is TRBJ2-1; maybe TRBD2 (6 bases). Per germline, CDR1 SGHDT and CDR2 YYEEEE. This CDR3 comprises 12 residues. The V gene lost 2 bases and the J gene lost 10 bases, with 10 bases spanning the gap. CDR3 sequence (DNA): TGTGCCAGCAGCTTAGGTGGGAGGGAGCAGTTCTTC. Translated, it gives CASSLGGREQFF.

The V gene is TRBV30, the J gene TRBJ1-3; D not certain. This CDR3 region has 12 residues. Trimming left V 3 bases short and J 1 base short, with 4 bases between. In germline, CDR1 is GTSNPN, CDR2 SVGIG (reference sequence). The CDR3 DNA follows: TGTGCCTGGAGGTTATCTGGAAACACCATATATTTT. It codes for CAWRLSGNTIYF.

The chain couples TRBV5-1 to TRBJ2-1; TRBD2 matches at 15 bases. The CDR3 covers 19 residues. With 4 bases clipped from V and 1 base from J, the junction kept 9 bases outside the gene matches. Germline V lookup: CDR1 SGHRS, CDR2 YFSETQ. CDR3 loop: CASSASPGTSGRSYNEQFF. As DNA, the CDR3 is TGCGCCAGCAGCGCAAGTCCCGGGACTAGCGGGAGGTCCTACAATGAGCAGTTCTTC.